A single sample is the source of the 27 T cell receptor beta chains below, sequenced in a study of blood T cell repertoires in COVID-19. Using immunoSEQ multiplex PCR, the repertoire was profiled, and TCRdb retains in-frame clones only, with some absent. This sample has approximately 220,000 clones, with roughly four fifths found just once. Sequences were obtained from PBMCs or T cells enriched from blood (not recorded which). Every receptor here comes from a woman in her forties or fifties who had been exposed to COVID-19.

This chain connects TRBV9 to TRBJ1-5; D uncertain. The ends were cut back, 1 base at V and 0 bases at J, with 23 bases in the middle. The CDR3 sequence is 20 residues long. The germline CDR1 and CDR2 sequences are SGDLS and YYNGEE. The CDR3 DNA sequence: TGTGCCAGCAGCGTATTCAAAAGGTATTTGGATGGAGATAGCAATCAGCCCCAGCATTTT. Amino acids: CASSVFKRYLDGDSNQPQHF.

J is TRBJ2-5 and V is TRBV7-2, with TRBD2 identical over 13 bases. CDR1 and CDR2 from the germline V gene are SGHTA and FQGNSA. The J segment lost 11 bases and the V segment lost 4 bases, leaving 13 bases of the junction unmatched. This CDR3 is 16 amino acids long. This CDR3 reads CASSYYRTSGGVSQYF. The CDR3 DNA reads as TGTGCCAGCAGCTACTACAGGACTAGCGGGGGAGTTTCGCAGTACTTC.

This chain joins TRBV14 and TRBJ2-7; 11 nucleotides agree with TRBD2. Trimming took 4 bases from V and 5 from J; bases not matched to a gene: 7. The CDR3 is made up of 15 amino acids. Germline CDR1 reads SGHDN; CDR2 reads FVKESK. CDR3 in DNA: TGTGCCAGCAGCCCCTTAGCGGGGGGGAGTAACGAGCAGTACTTC. Encoded protein: CASSPLAGGSNEQYF.

CDR3 region: CASGPAGGYEQYF. CDR3 DNA sequence: TGTGCCAGTGGGCCTGCAGGGGGATACGAGCAGTACTTC. The J gene is TRBJ2-7, the V gene TRBV6-5; 7 bases are shared with TRBD1. Germline CDR1 is MNHEY and CDR2 is SVGAGI. V dropped 9 bases and J dropped 4; count of bases not matched to a gene: 9. The CDR3 loop spans 13 amino acids.

The rearrangement joins TRBV7-9 to TRBJ2-6, with D unclear. The CDR3 runs 15 residues. The germline V and J ends were trimmed by 0 bases and 3 bases, with 6 bases remaining between them. Germline V gene sequence: CDR1 SEHNR, CDR2 FQNEAQ (reference sequence). The CDR3 DNA is TGTGCCAGCAGCTTAGCAGGCGGTGGGGCCAACGTCCTGACTTTC. Amino acids: CASSLAGGGANVLTF.

J is TRBJ1-1 and V is TRBV5-1; D is ambiguous. V lost 3 bases to trimming and J lost 3 bases, with 3 bases between them. From germline, CDR1 is SGHRS and CDR2 YFSETQ. This CDR3 region has 11 residues. In DNA, the CDR3 is TGCGCCAGCAGCTCCGACACTGAAGCTTTCTTT. It yields the protein CASSSDTEAFF.

This sequence joins TRBV27 and TRBJ2-7, with D maybe TRBD2 (5 bases). V was trimmed by 3 bases and J by 10 bases, leaving 16 bases between them. Germline V lookup: CDR1 MNHEY, CDR2 SMNVEV (reference sequence). The CDR3 covers 13 residues. The CDR3 loop is CASSFSSLTNQYF. The CDR3 nucleotides read TGTGCCAGCAGTTTTTCTAGCTTGACCAACCAGTACTTC.

In its sample, this clone was seen once. This sequence joins TRBV4-1 and TRBJ1-2; tentatively, D is TRBD1 (5 bases). The CDR3 covers 13 residues. With 4 bases removed from V and 3 bases from J, the gap between germline ends came to 9 bases. Germline loops: CDR1 MGHRA, CDR2 YSYEKL. The CDR3 nucleotides are TGCGCCAGCAGCCTCAGGGAAGACTATGGCTACACCTTC. Encoded protein: CASSLREDYGYTF.

The chain carries TRBV3-1 (or the pseudogene TRBV3-2) and TRBJ1-5, with D unclear. Germline CDR1 and CDR2: LGHDT and YNNKEL (reference sequence). The CDR3 runs 14 residues. The V end lost 3 bases, the J end lost 5 bases, and 11 bases lay between the germline ends. This CDR3 is CASSHPGSHQPQHF. CDR3 DNA sequence: TGTGCCAGCAGCCATCCGGGGAGTCATCAGCCCCAGCATTTT.

The rearrangement links TRBV19 to TRBJ1-1, with D uncertain. Trimming pared 7 bases from V and 7 bases from J, leaving 10 bases between. Germline V gene lookup returns CDR1 LNHDA and CDR2 SQIVND (reference sequence). The CDR3 is 11 amino acids. In DNA form, the CDR3 reads TGTGCCAGTACCCCCGGGAATGAAGCTTTCTTT. Translation gives CASTPGNEAFF.

The chain carries TRBV5-8 and TRBJ1-5; tentative D call: TRBD1 (6 bases). Germline V lookup: CDR1 SGHTS, CDR2 YDEGEE. The CDR3 sequence is 14 residues long. Trimming left V 5 bases short and J 5 bases short, with 14 bases between. For the CDR3, the DNA is TGTGCCAGCAGGTTTACAGGGTGGGATCAGCCCCAGCATTTT. It specifies CASRFTGWDQPQHF.

The chain couples TRBV12-3 or TRBV12-4 to TRBJ2-5, with 9 positions matching TRBD2. V was clipped by 6 bases and J by 4 bases; unmatched bases: 0. There are 12 residues in the CDR3. This CDR3 is CASRRGGETQYF. The CDR3 DNA sequence: TGTGCCAGCAGGCGGGGGGGAGAGACCCAGTACTTC.

The CDR3 loop is CASNPSQGRETQYF. In DNA form, the CDR3 reads TGTGCCAGCAATCCTAGCCAGGGGAGAGAGACCCAGTACTTC. This chain uses TRBV2 with TRBJ2-5, with D possibly matching TRBD1 (6 bases). The germline V gene has CDR1 SNHLY and CDR2 FYNNEI. The CDR3 runs to 14 residues. V dropped 7 bases and J dropped 4 bases, with 16 bases sitting between them.

The chain employs TRBV7-9 and TRBJ2-7; D unresolved. The CDR3 runs 14 residues. CDR1 and CDR2 (germline): SEHNR, FQNEAQ (reference sequence). Trimming cost V 1 base and J 0 bases, with 7 bases left between them. CDR3 bases: TGTGCCAGCAGCTTAGGGGCAGGCTCCTACGAGCAGTACTTC. Amino acid sequence: CASSLGAGSYEQYF. The whole variable domain, remainder taken from reference TRBV7-9 and TRBJ2-7, is DTGVSQNPRHKITKRGQNVTFRCDPISEHNRLYWYRQTLGQGPEFLTYFQNEAQLEKSRLLSDRFSAERPKGSFSTLEIQRTEQGDSAMYLCASSLGAGSYEQYFGPGTRLTVT.

The chain recombines TRBV15 with TRBJ2-6; D ambiguous. CDR1 and CDR2 from the germline V gene are LNHNV and YYDKDF (reference sequence). Trimming removed 8 bases from V and 2 bases from J, with 7 bases in between. The CDR3 length is 13 residues. The CDR3 region is CATRSAGANVLTF. CDR3 nucleotide sequence: TGTGCCACCCGGTCTGCTGGGGCCAACGTCCTGACTTTC.

In its sample, this clone was seen a few times. This chain joins TRBV19 and TRBJ2-5; a possible D gene is TRBD2 (5 bases). This CDR3 comprises 15 residues. Germline V gene lookup returns CDR1 LNHDA and CDR2 SQIVND (reference sequence). V lost 3 bases, J lost 3 bases, and 14 bases lay in between. CDR3 protein: CASSIGLEVKETQYF. The CDR3 nucleotides are TGTGCCAGTAGTATTGGGTTGGAGGTCAAAGAGACCCAGTACTTC.

This chain uses TRBV12-2 with TRBJ1-2. TRBV12-2 represents a pseudogene. CDR3 length equals 14 residues. As DNA, the CDR3 is TGTGCAAGTCGCTCCCCGGGGGTAAGGTATGGCTACACCTTC. It encodes CASRSPGVRYGYTF.

This chain joins TRBV12-3 or TRBV12-4 and TRBJ2-5, with a possible D match to TRBD1 (7 bases). CDR3 length: 12 residues. The V end was cut by 7 bases, the J end by 5 bases, with 11 bases between. This chain's CDR3 is CASKEGAETQYF. In DNA form, the CDR3 reads TGTGCCAGCAAGGAGGGGGCGGAGACCCAGTACTTC.

This chain uses TRBV7-2 with TRBJ1-5; D is unresolved. Germline loops: CDR1 SGHTA, CDR2 FQGNSA. V gave up 5 bases and J gave up 0 bases, with 11 bases separating them. CDR3 size: 15 residues. The CDR3 loop reads CASSPGGNSNQPQHF. In DNA, the CDR3 is TGTGCCAGCAGCCCCGGAGGAAATAGCAATCAGCCCCAGCATTTT.

The sample holds one count of this clone. The chain is built from TRBV5-4 and TRBJ2-2, with a weak D call TRBD1 (6 bases). Trimming stripped 5 bases from V and 0 bases from J, with 8 bases between. There are 14 residues in the CDR3. Germline V gives CDR1 SGHNT, CDR2 YYREEE (reference sequence). The CDR3 region has the DNA TGTGCCAGCAGGAGGACAGCGAACACCGGGGAGCTGTTTTTT. Translated, it gives CASRRTANTGELFF.

This chain links TRBV13 with TRBJ1-1, with 7 bases lining up with TRBD1. Germline assignment: CDR1 PRHDT and CDR2 FYEKMQ (reference sequence). Trimming at V came to 5 bases and at J to 0 bases, leaving 15 bases not matched to a gene. The CDR3 covers 18 residues. The CDR3 DNA is TGTGCCAGCAGCGGCCCGGGACAGATGTTTGCATTGAACACTGAAGCTTTCTTT. It translates to CASSGPGQMFALNTEAFF. Supplemented by reference TRBV13 and TRBJ1-1, the full variable domain reads AAGVIQSPRHLIKEKRETATLKCYPIPRHDTVYWYQQGPGQDPQFLISFYEKMQSDKGSIPDRFSAQQFSDYHSELNMSSLELGDSALYFCASSGPGQMFALNTEAFFGQGTRLTVV.

This clone was picked up one time. The V gene is TRBV30, the J gene TRBJ2-2; tentative D call: TRBD1 (5 bases). This CDR3 is 14 amino acids long. V dropped 3 bases and J dropped 4 bases, with 12 bases sitting between them. Germline V gives CDR1 GTSNPN, CDR2 SVGIG (reference sequence). The CDR3: CAWSTGHLTGELFF. DNA of the CDR3: TGTGCCTGGAGCACCGGACACCTCACCGGGGAGCTGTTTTTT.

This chain joins TRBV5-4 and TRBJ1-2; 9 nucleotides agree with TRBD1. The CDR3 has 14 residues. Unmatched junction bases numbered 3, after V lost 0 bases and J lost 6 bases. The V gene's germline CDR1 is SGHNT and CDR2 YYREEE (reference sequence). CDR3 loop: CASSLVQGANGYTF. CDR3 DNA: TGTGCCAGCAGCTTGGTACAGGGGGCGAATGGCTACACCTTC.

In its sample, this clone was seen a few times. The V call is TRBV15, the J call TRBJ1-1; 8 bases are shared with TRBD1. Germline assignment: CDR1 LNHNV and CDR2 YYDKDF (reference sequence). Germline trimming cut 5 bases from V and 7 bases from J; bases unmatched to any gene: 3. The CDR3 length is 12 residues. The CDR3 region is CATSRDRLEAFF. CDR3 nucleotide sequence: TGTGCCACCAGCCGGGACAGGCTTGAAGCTTTCTTT.

The chain uses TRBV21-1 and TRBJ2-6; TRBD1 reflects the table's D call only, with no check against the DNA. TRBV21-1 is a listed pseudogene. The CDR3 consists of 18 residues. This chain's CDR3 is CASSKRGQGFSGANVLTF. Written as DNA, the CDR3 is TGTGCCAGCAGCAAAAGAGGACAGGGCTTTTCTGGGGCCAACGTCCTGACTTTC.

The chain has TRBV9 and TRBJ2-7; 8 bases align to TRBD2. The CDR3 is made up of 14 amino acids. Germline V gives CDR1 SGDLS, CDR2 YYNGEE. The trim removed 0 bases at V and 5 bases at J, leaving 4 bases unmatched. For the CDR3, the DNA is TGTGCCAGCAGCGTAGCGGGGGGGGGAGACGAGCAGTACTTC. Translating gives CASSVAGGGDEQYF. The variable domain in full, completed from reference TRBV9 and TRBJ2-7, reads DSGVTQTPKHLITATGQRVTLRCSPRSGDLSVYWYQQSLDQGLQFLIQYYNGEERAKGNILERFSAQQFPDLHSELNLSSLELGDSALYFCASSVAGGGDEQYFGPGTRLTVT.

This clone was observed a few times. The J gene is TRBJ2-1, the V gene TRBV6-4, with 11 bases that match TRBD2. Germline CDR1 and CDR2: MRHNA and SNTAGT. This CDR3 contains 15 residues. J was trimmed by 4 bases and V by 6 bases; bases with no gene match: 5. This CDR3 reads CASSELAGEYNEQFF. CDR3 DNA sequence: TGTGCCAGCAGCGAACTAGCGGGGGAATACAATGAGCAGTTCTTC.